This TCR beta chain was observed in a study of blood T cell repertoires in COVID-19. Study context: T cells, B-cell-depleted T cells, or PBMCs provided the cDNA or gDNA that served as material.

This clone has only one observation. Clones were sequenced by immunoSEQ multiplex PCR, and TCRdb holds only the in-frame ones, with some missing. The table lists about 170,000 clones, about 86% of them singletons. This receptor was taken from an elderly woman in a cohort sampled during active or convalescent COVID-19. The sample comprised peripheral blood.

In DNA form, the CDR3 reads TGCAGCGCGACAGGGTCGGATGAGCAGTTCTTC. It codes for CSATGSDEQFF. The chain has TRBV29-1 and TRBJ2-1, with 7 bases that match TRBD1. Trimming took 7 bases from V and 8 from J; bases not matched to a gene: 5. Germline assignment: CDR1 SQVTM and CDR2 ANQGSEA. CDR3 length: 11 amino acids.